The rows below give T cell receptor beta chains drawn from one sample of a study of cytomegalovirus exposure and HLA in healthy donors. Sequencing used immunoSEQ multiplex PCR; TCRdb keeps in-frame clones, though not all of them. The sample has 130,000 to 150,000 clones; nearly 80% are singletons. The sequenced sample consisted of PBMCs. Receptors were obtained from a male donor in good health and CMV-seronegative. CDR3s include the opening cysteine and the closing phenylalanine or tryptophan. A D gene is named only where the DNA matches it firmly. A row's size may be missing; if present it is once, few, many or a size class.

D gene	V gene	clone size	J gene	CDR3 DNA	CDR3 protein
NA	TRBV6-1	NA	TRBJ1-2	TGTGCCAGCAGCGGAAGCCTCAGGGTGCGCGGCTACACCTTC	CASSGSLRVRGYTF
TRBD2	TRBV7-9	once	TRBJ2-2	TGTTCCAGCAGCTTAGGCCTAGCGGGATACACCGGGGAGCTGTTTTTT	CSSSLGLAGYTGELFF
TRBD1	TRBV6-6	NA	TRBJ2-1	TGTGCCAGCAGTTCCCGGGACAGGGGAAGCAATGAGCAGTTCTTC	CASSSRDRGSNEQFF
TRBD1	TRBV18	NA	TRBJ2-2	TGTGCCAGCTCTCCGACAGGGGGCAACACCGGGGAGCTGTTTTTT	CASSPTGGNTGELFF
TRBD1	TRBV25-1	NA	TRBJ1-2	TGTGCCAGCAGTGGGACAGGACTTAACTATGGCTACACTTTC	CASSGTGLNYGYTF
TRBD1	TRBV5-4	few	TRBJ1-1	TGTGCCAGCAGCTATGGGACAGGGGTTGAAGCTTTCTTT	CASSYGTGVEAFF
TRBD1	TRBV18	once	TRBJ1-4	TGTGCCAGCTCACGGGGACAGGAGGGGGAAAAACTGTTTTTT	CASSRGQEGEKLFF
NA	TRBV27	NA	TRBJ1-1	TGTGCCAGCAGTTTATCTACAGTGGGCACTGAAGCTTTCTTT	CASSLSTVGTEAFF
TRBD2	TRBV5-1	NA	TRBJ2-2	TGCGCCAGCAGCGGCGAGGCGGGACTAGCGGCCACCGGGGAGCTGTTTTTT	CASSGEAGLAATGELFF
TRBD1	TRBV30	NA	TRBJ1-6	TGTGCCTGGAGTTACGGGACAGGCGTAAATTCACCCCTCCACTTT	CAWSYGTGVNSPLHF
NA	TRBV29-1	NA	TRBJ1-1	TGCAGCGTAGCCCCGGGGGGGGCGACCTTTTGGAACACTGAAGCTTTCTTT	CSVAPGGATFWNTEAFF
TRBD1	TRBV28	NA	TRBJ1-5	TGTGCCAGCAGTCCTGGGACAGGGGGCTTTCAGCCCCAGCATTTT	CASSPGTGGFQPQHF
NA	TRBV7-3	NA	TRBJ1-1	TGTGCCAGCAGCTTAGACATGAACACTGAAGCTTTCTTT	CASSLDMNTEAFF
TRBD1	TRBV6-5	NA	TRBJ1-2	TGTGCCAGCAGTTACTCCCCCCCGACAGGGAACGGGGGCTACACCTTC	CASSYSPPTGNGGYTF
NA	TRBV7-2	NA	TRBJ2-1	TGTGCCAGCAGCTCACAGTTCTCCTACAATGAGCAGTTCTTC	CASSSQFSYNEQFF
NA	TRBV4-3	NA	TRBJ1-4	TGCGCCAGCAGCCGGCAGGGAGGGTCCACTAATGAAAAACTGTTTTTT	CASSRQGGSTNEKLFF
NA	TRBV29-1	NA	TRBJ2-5	TGCAGCGTTGATGTGGAAAGAAGCGGGACCCAGTACTTC	CSVDVERSGTQYF